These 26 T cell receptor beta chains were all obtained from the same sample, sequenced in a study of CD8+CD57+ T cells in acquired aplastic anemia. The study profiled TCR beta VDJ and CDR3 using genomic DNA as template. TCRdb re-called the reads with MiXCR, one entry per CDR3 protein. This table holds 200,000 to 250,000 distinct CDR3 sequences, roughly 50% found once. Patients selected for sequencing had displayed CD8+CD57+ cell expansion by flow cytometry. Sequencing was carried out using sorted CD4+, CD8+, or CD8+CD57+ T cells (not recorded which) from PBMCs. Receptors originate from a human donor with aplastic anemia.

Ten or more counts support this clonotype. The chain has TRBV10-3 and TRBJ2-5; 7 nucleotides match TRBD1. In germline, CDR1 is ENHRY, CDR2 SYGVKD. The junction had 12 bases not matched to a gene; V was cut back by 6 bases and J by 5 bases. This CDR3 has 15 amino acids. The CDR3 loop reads CAIRPATGLKETQYF. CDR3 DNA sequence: TGTGCCATCAGGCCCGCGACAGGGTTGAAGGAGACCCAGTACTTC.

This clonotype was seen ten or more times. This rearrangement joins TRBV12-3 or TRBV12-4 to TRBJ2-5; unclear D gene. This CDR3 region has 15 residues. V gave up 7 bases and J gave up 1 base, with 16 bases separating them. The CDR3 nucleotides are TGTGCCAGCACCTTAGACATCGCAGGCCAAGAGACCCAGTACTTC. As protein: CASTLDIAGQETQYF.

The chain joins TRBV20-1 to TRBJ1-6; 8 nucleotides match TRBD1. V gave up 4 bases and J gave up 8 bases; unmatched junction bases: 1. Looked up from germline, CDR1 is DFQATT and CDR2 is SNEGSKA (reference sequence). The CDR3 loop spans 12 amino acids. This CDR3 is CSAKDRDSPLHF. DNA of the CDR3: TGCAGTGCTAAGGACAGGGATTCACCCCTCCACTTT.

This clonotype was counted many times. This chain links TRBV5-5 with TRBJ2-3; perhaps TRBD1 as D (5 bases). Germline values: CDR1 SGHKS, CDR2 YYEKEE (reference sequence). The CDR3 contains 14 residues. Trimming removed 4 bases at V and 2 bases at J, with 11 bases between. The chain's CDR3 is CASSAGHHTDTQYF. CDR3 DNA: TGTGCCAGCAGCGCCGGACATCACACAGATACGCAGTATTTT.

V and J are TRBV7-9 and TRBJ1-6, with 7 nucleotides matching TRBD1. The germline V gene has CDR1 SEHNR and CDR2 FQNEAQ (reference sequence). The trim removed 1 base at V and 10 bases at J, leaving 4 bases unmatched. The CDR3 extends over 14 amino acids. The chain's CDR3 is CASSLEGDSSPLHF. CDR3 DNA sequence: TGTGCCAGCAGCTTAGAGGGGGACAGCTCACCCCTCCACTTT.

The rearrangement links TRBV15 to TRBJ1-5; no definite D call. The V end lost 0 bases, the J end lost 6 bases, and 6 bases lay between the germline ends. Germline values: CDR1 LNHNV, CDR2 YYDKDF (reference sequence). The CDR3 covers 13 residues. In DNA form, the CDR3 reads TGTGCCACCAGCAGAGATCGGGGTCAGCCCCAGCATTTT. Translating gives CATSRDRGQPQHF.

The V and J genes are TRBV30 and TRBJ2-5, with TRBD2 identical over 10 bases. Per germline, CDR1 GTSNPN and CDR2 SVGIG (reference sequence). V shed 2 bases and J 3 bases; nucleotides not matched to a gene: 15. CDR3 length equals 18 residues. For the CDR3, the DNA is TGTGCCTGGAGTCCCGAAGAACTAGCGGGGTCTTCAAAAGAGACCCAGTACTTC. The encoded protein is CAWSPEELAGSSKETQYF.

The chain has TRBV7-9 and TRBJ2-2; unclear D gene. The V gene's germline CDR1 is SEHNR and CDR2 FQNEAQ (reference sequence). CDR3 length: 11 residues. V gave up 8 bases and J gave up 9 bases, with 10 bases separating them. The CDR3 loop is CASGVDRELFF. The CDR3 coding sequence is TGTGCCAGCGGTGTAGACAGGGAGCTGTTTTTT.

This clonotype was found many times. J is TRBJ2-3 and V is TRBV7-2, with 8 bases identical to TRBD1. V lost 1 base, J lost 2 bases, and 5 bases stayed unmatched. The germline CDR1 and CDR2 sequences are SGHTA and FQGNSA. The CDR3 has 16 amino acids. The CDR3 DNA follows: TGTGCCAGCAGCTTAGTCGGACAGGGTAACACAGATACGCAGTATTTT. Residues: CASSLVGQGNTDTQYF.

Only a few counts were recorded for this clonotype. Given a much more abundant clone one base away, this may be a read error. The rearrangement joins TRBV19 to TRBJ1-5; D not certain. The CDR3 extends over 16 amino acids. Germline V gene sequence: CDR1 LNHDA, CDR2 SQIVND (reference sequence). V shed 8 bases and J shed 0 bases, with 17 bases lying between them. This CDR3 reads CASGPDTDNSNQPQHF. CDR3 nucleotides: TGTGCCAGTGGTCCAGATACAGATAATAGCAATCAGCCCCAGCATTTT.

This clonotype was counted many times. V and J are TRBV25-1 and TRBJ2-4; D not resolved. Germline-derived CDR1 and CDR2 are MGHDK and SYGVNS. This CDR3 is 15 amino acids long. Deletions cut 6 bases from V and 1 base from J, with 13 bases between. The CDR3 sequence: CASSPEGGAKNIQYF. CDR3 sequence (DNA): TGTGCCAGCAGCCCAGAAGGTGGTGCCAAAAACATTCAGTACTTC.

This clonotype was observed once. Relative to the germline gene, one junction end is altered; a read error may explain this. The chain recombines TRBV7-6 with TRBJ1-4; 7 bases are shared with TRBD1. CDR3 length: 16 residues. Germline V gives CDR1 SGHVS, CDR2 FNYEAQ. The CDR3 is CASSWKQGLASEKLFF. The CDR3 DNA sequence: TGTGCCAGCAGCTGGAAACAGGGGCTAGCTAGTGAAAAACTGTTCTTT.

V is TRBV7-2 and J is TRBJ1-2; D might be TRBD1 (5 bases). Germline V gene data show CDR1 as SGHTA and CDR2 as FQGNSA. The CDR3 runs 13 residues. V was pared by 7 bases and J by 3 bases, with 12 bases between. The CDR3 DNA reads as TGTGCCAGCACCTCAGGGATGGACTATGGCTACACCTTC. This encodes CASTSGMDYGYTF.

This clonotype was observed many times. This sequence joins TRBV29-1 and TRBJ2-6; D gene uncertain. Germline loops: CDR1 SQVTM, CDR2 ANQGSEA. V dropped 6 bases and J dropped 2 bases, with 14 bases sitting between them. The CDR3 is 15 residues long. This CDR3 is CSVVQGFPGANVLTF. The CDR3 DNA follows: TGCAGCGTAGTCCAAGGGTTCCCTGGGGCCAACGTCCTGACTTTC. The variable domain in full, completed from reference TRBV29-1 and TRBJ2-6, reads SAVISQKPSRDICQRGTSLTIQCQVDSQVTMMFWYRQQPGQSLTLIATANQGSEATYESGFVIDKFPISRPNLTFSTLTVSNMSPEDSSIYLCSVVQGFPGANVLTFGAGSRLTVL.

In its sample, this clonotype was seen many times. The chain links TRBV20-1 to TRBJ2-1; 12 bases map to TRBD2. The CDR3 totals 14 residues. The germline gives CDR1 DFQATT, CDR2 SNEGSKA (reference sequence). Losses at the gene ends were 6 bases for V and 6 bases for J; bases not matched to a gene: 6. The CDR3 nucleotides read TGCAGTGCCCTAGCGGGGGGGGAGGGCAATGAGCAGTTCTTC. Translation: CSALAGGEGNEQFF.

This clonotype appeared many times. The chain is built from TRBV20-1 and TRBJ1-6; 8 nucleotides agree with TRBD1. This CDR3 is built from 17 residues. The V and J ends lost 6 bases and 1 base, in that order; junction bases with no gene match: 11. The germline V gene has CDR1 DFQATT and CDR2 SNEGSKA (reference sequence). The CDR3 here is CSAENGQGGSYNSPLHF. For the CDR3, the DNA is TGCAGTGCAGAAAATGGACAGGGAGGATCCTATAATTCACCCCTCCACTTT.

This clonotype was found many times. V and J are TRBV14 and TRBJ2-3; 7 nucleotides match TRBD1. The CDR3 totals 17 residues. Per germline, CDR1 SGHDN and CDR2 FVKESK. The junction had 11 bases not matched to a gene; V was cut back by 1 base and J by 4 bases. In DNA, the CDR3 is TGTGCCAGCAGCCAAGGACCCCTTCAGGGGGTCTCAGATACGCAGTATTTT. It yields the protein CASSQGPLQGVSDTQYF.

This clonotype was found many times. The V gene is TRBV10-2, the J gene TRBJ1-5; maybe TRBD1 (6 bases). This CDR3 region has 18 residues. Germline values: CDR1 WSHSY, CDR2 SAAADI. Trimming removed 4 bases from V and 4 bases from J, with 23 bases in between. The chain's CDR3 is CASSGQAGADQRNQPQHF. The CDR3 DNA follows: TGCGCCAGCAGTGGTCAGGCAGGGGCCGATCAACGGAATCAGCCCCAGCATTTT.

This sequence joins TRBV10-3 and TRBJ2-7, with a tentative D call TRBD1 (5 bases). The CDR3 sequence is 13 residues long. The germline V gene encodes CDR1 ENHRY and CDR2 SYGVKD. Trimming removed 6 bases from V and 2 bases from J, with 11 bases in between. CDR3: CAIRGPHAYEQYF. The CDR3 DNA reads TGTGCCATCAGGGGGCCCCACGCCTACGAGCAGTACTTC.

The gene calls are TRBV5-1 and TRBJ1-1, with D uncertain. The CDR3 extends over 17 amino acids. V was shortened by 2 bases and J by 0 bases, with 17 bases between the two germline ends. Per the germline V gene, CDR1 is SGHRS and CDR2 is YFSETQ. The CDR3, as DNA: TGCGCCAGCAGCTTCCTCGCGCAGACTTCAATGAACACTGAAGCTTTCTTT. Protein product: CASSFLAQTSMNTEAFF.

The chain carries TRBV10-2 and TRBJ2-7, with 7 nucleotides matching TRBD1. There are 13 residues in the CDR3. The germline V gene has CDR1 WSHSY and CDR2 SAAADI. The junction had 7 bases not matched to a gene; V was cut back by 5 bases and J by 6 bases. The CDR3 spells CASSLSTGIEQYF. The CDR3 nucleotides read TGCGCCAGCAGTCTCTCGACAGGGATCGAGCAGTACTTC.

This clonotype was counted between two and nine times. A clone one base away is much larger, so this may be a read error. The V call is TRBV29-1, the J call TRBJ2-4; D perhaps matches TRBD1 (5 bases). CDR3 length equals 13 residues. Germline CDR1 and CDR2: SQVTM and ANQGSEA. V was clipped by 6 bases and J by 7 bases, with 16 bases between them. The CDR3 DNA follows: TGCAGCGTCCAAGGGGCAGGGCTGAACATTCAGTACTTC. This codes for CSVQGAGLNIQYF.

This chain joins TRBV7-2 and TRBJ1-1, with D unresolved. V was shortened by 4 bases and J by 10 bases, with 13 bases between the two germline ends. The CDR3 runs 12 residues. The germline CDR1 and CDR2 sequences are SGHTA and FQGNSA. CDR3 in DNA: TGTGCCAGCAGCTCCAGACCGGAGGGAGCTTTCTTT. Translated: CASSSRPEGAFF.

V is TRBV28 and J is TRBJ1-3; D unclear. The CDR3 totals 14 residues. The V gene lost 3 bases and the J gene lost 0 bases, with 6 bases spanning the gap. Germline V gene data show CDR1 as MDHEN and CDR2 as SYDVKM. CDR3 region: CASSLRPSGNTIYF. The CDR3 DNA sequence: TGTGCCAGCAGTTTGAGACCCTCTGGAAACACCATATATTTT.

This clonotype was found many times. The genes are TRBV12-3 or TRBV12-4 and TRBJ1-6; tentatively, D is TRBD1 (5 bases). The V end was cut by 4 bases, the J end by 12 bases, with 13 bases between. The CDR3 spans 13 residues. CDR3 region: CASSSGPLEPLHF. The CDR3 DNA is TGTGCCAGCAGTTCGGGACCCCTCGAACCCCTCCACTTT.

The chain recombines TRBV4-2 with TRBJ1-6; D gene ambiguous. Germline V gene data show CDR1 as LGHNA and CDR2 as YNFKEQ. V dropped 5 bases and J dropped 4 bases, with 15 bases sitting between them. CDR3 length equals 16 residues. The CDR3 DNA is TGTGCCAGCAGCTTAGACGGTAGAGGGTATAATTCACCCCTCCACTTT. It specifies CASSLDGRGYNSPLHF.